This T cell receptor (beta chain) was found in a study of T cell responses to AZD1222 COVID-19 vaccine. Study-wide points: Nearly half of unique spike-specific TCRs reportedly avoided B.1.351 and B.1.1.7 mutated regions. Only five or six AZD1222 recipients tested seropositive at baseline. An increase in Spike-specific TCR breadth and depth was observed after two AZD1222 doses. Most donors were white British, females outnumbered males, and clonal diversity was possibly underestimated.

Sequencing was performed with immunoSEQ multiplex PCR; in TCRdb, only in-frame clones are kept and a portion is missing. The sample consists of 100,000 to 120,000 clones, 87% of them appearing once. V lost 4 bases, J lost 0 bases, and 10 bases lay in between. CDR1 and CDR2 from the germline V gene are LNHNV and YYDKDF (reference sequence). This CDR3 is built from 16 residues. With respect to this clone: Its antigen is as yet unknown.

The chain joins TRBV15 to TRBJ1-6; the D gene is possibly TRBD1 (5 bases). The specimen was peripheral blood, collected on day 0 of AZD1222 vaccination. The source of this sequence is an adult in good health. The CDR3 reads CATSTDRRSYNSPLHF. CDR3 nucleotide sequence: TGTGCCACCAGCACAGACAGACGCTCCTATAATTCACCCCTCCACTTT.